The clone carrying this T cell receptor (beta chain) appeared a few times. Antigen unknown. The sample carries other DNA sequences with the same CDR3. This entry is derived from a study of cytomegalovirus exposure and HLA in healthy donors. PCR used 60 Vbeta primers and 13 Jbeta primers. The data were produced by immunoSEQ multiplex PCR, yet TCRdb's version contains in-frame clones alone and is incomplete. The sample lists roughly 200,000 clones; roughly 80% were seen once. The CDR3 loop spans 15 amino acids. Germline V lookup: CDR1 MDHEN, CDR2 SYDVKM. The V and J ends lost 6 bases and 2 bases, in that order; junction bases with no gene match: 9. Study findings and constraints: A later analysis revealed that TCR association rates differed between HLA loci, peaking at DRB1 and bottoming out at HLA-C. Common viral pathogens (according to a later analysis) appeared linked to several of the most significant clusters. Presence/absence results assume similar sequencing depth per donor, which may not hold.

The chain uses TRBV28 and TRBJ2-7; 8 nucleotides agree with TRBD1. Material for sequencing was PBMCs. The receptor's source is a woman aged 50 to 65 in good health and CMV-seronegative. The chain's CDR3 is CASSLLGTGAYEQYF. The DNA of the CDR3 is TGTGCCAGCAGCCTCCTCGGGACAGGCGCCTACGAGCAGTACTTC.